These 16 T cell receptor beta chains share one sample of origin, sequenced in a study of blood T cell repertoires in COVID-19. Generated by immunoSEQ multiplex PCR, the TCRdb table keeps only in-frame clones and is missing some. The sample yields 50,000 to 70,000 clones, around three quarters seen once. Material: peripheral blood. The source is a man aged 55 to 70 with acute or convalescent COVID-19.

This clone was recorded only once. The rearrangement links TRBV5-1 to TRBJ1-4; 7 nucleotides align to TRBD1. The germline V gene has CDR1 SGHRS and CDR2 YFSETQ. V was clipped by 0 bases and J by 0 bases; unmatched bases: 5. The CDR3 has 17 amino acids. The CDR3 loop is CASSLGGTVATNEKLFF. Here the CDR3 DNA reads TGCGCCAGCAGCTTGGGTGGGACAGTTGCAACTAATGAAAAACTGTTTTTT.

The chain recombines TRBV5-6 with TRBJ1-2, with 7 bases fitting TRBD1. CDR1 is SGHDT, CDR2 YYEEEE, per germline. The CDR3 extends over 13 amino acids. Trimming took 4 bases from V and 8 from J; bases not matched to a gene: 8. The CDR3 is CASSRDLTGGYTF. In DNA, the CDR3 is TGTGCCAGCAGCCGTGACCTGACAGGGGGCTACACCTTC.

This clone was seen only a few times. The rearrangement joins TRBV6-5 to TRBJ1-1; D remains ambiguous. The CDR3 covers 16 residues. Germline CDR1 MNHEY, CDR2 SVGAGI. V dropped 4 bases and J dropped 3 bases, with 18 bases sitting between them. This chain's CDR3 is CASSSEEDLEHTEAFF. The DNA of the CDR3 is TGTGCCAGCAGTTCCGAGGAGGATTTAGAACACACTGAAGCTTTCTTT.

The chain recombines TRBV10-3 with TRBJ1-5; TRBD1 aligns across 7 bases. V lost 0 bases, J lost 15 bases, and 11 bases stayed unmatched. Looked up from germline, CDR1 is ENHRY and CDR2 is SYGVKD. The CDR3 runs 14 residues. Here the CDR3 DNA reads TGTGCCATCAGTGAGTCGGCAGGGGGGCTTACGACGCATTTT. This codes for CAISESAGGLTTHF.

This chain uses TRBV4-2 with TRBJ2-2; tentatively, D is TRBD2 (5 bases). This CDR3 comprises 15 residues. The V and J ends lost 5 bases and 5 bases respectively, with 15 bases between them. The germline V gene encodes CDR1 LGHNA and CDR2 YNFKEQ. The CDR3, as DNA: TGTGCCAGCAGCAGTACTAGTCGAGGGACCGGGGAGCTGTTTTTT. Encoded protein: CASSSTSRGTGELFF.

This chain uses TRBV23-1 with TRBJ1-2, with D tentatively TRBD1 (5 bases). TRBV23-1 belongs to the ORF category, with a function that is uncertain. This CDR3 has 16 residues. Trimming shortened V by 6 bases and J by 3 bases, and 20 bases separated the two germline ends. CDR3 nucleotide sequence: TGCGCCAGCAGCCATATTTCCGTCAGGGCGGACTATGGCTACACCTTC. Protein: CASSHISVRADYGYTF.

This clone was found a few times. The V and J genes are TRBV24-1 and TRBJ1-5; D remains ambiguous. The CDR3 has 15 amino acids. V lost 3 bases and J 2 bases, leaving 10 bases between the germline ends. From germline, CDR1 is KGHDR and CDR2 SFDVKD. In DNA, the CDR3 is TGTGCCACCAGTGATAGTATAGAACGCAATCAGCCCCAGCATTTT. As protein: CATSDSIERNQPQHF.

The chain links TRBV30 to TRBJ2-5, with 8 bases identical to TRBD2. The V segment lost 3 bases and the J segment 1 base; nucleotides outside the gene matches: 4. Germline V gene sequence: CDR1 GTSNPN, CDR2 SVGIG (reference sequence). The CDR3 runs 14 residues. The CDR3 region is CAWSRGGGQETQYF. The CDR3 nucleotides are TGTGCCTGGAGCCGGGGGGGCGGCCAAGAGACCCAGTACTTC.

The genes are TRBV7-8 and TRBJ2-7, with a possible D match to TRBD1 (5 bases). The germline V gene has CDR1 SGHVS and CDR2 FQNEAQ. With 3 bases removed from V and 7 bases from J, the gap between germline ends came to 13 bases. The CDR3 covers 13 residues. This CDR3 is CASSFDSLWEQYF. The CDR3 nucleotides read TGTGCCAGCAGCTTCGACAGCCTTTGGGAGCAGTACTTC.

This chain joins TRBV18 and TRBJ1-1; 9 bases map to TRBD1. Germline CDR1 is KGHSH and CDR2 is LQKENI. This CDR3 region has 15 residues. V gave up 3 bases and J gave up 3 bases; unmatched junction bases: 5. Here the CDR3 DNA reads TGTGCCAGCTCACCTTCGACAGGGGGGGACACTGAAGCTTTCTTT. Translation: CASSPSTGGDTEAFF.

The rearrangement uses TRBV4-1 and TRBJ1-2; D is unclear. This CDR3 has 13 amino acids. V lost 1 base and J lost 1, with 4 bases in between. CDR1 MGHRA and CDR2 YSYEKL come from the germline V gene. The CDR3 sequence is CASSQVVNYGYTF. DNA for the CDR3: TGCGCCAGCAGCCAAGTCGTTAACTATGGCTACACCTTC.

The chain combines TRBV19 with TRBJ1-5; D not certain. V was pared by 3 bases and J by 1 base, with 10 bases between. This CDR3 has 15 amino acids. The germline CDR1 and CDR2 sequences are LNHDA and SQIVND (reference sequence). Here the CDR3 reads CASSMARGSNQPQHF. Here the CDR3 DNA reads TGTGCCAGTAGTATGGCCCGGGGAAGCAATCAGCCCCAGCATTTT. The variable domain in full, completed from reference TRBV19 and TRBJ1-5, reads DGGITQSPKYLFRKEGQNVTLSCEQNLNHDAMYWYRQDPGQGLRLIYYSQIVNDFQKGDIAEGYSVSREKKESFPLTVTSAQKNPTAFYLCASSMARGSNQPQHFGDGTRLSIL.

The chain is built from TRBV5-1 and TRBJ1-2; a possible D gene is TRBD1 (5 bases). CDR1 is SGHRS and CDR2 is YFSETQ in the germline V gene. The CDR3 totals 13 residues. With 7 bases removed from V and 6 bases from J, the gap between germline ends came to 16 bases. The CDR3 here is CASGLGPGDGYTF. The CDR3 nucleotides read TGCGCCAGCGGACTAGGCCCGGGGGATGGCTACACCTTC.

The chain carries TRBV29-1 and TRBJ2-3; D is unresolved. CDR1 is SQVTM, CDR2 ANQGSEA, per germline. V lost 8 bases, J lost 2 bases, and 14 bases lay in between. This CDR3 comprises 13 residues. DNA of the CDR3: TGCAGCTTGAGGTCACCATCCACAGATACGCAGTATTTT. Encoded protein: CSLRSPSTDTQYF.

The CDR3 nucleotides read TGTGCCAGCAGTGAGGACGGGGGAGGGCAGCCCCAGCATTTT. Translation gives CASSEDGGGQPQHF. The rearrangement joins TRBV2 to TRBJ1-5; TRBD1 is a possible D gene (5 bases). The length of the CDR3 is 14 residues. Between the trimmed V and J ends, which lost 3 bases and 7 bases, there was a span of 13 bases. Germline-derived CDR1 and CDR2 are SNHLY and FYNNEI.

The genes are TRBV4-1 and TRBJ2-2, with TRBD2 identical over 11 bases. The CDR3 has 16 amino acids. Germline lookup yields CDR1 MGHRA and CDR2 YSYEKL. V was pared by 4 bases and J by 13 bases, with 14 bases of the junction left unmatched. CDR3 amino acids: CASSPTTTSGGSGLFF. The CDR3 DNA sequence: TGCGCCAGCAGCCCCACTACAACTAGCGGGGGTTCGGGGCTGTTTTTT.